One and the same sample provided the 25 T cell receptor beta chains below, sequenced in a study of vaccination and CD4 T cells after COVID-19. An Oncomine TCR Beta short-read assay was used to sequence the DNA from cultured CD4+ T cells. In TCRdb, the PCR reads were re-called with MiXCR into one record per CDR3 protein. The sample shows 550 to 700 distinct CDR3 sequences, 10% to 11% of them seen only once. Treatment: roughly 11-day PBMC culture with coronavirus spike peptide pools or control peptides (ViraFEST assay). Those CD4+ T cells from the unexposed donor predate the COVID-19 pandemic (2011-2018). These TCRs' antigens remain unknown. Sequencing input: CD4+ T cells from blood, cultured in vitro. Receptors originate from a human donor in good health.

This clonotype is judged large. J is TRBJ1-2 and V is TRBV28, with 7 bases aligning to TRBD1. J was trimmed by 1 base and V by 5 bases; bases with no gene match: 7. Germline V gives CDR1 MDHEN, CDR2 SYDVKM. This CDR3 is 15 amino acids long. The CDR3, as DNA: TGTGCCAGCAGTCGTTGGACAGGACTTAACTATGGCTACACCTTC. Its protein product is CASSRWTGLNYGYTF.

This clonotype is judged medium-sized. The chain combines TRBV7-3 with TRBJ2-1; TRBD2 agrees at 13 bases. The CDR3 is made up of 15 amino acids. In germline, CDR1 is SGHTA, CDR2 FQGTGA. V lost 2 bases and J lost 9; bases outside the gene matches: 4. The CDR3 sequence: CASSLGLAGVGEQFF. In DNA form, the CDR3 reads TGTGCCAGCAGCTTAGGACTAGCGGGAGTGGGTGAGCAGTTCTTC.

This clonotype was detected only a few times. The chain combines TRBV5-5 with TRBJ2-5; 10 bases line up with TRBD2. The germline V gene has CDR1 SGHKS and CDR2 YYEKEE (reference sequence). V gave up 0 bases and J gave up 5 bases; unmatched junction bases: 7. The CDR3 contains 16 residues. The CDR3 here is CASSLGAGGGEETQYF. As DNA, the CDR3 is TGTGCCAGCAGCTTGGGAGCGGGGGGGGGCGAGGAGACCCAGTACTTC.

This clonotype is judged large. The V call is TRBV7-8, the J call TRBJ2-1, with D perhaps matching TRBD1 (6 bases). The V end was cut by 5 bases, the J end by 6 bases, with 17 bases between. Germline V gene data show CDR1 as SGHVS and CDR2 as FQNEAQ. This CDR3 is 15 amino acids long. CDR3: CASSPLGGMGNEQFF. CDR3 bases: TGTGCCAGCAGCCCCCTAGGGGGAATGGGCAATGAGCAGTTCTTC.

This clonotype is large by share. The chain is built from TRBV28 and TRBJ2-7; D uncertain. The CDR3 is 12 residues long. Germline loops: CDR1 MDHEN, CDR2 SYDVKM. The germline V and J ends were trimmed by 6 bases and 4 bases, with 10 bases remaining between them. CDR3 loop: CASSSSAYEQYF. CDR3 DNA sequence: TGTGCCAGCAGCAGTTCTGCTTACGAGCAGTACTTC.

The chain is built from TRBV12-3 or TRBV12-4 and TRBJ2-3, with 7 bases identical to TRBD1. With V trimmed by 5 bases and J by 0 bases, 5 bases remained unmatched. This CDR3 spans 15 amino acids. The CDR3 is CASSGGQSSTDTQYF. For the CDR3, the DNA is TGTGCCAGCAGTGGGGGACAGTCTAGCACAGATACGCAGTATTTT.

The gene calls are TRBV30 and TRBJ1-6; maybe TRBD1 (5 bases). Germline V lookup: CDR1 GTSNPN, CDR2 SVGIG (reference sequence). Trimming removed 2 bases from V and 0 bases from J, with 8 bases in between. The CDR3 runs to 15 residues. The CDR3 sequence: CAWSSGSSYNSPLHF. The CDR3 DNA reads TGTGCCTGGAGTTCAGGGAGCTCCTATAATTCACCCCTCCACTTT.

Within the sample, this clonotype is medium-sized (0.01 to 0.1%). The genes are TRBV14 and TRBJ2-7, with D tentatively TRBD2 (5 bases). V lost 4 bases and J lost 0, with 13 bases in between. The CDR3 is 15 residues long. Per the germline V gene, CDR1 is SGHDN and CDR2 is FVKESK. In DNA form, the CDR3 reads TGTGCCAGCAGCCCCCGACGGGATAGCTCCTACGAGCAGTACTTC. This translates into CASSPRRDSSYEQYF.

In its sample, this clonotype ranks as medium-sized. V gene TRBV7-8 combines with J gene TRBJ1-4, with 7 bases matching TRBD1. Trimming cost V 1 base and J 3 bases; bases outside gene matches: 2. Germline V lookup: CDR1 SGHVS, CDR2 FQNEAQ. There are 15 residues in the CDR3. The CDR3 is CASSLGGQPNEKLFF. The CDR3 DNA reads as TGTGCCAGCAGCTTAGGGGGACAGCCTAATGAAAAACTGTTTTTT.

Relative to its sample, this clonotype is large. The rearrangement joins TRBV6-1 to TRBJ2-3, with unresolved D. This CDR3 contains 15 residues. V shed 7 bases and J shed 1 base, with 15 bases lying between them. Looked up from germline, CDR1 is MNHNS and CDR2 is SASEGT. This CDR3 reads CASILTLGGTDTQYF. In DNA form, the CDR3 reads TGTGCCAGCATCCTTACATTGGGCGGCACAGATACGCAGTATTTT.

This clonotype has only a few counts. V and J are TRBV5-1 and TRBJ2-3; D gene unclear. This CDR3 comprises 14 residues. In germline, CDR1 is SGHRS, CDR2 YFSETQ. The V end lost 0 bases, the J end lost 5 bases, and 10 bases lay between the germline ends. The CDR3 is CASSLETSKDTQYF. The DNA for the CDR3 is TGCGCCAGCAGCTTGGAAACCTCCAAAGATACGCAGTATTTT.

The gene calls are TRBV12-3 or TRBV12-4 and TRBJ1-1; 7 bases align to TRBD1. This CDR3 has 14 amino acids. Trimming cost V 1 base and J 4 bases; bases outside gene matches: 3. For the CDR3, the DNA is TGTGCCAGCAGTTTAGACCCAGGGGGCACTGAAGCTTTCTTT. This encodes CASSLDPGGTEAFF.

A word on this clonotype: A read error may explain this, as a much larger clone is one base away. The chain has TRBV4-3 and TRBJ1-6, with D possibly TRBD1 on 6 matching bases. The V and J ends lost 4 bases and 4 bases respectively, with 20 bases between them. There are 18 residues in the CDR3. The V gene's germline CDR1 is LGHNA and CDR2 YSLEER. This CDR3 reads CASSRVEGVLSYNSPLHF. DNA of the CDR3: TGCGCCAGCAGCCGGGTCGAGGGGGTCCTCTCATATAATTCACCCCTCCACTTT.

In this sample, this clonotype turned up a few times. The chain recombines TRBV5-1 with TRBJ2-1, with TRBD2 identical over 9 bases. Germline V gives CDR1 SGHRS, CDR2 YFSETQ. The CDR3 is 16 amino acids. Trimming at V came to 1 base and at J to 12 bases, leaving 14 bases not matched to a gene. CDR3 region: CASSLLTGLASSGQFF. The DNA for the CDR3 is TGCGCCAGCAGCTTGCTGACGGGACTAGCTTCTTCTGGGCAGTTCTTC.

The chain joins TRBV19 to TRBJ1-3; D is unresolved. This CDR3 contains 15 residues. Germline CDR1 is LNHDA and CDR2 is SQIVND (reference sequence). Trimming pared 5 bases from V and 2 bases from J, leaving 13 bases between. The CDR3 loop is CASSPTTSAGNTIYF. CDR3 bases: TGTGCCAGTAGTCCCACCACGAGCGCTGGAAACACCATATATTTT.

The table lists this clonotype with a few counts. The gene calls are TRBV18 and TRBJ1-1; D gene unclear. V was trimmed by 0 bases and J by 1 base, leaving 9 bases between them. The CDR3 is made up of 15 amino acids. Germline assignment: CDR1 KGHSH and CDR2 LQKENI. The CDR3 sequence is CASSPPRPGNTEAFF. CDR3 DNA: TGTGCCAGCTCACCACCGAGACCCGGGAACACTGAAGCTTTCTTT.

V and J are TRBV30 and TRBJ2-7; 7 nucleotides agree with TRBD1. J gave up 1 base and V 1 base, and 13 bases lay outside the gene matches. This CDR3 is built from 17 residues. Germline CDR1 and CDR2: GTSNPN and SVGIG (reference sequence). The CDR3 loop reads CAWSDPDRDQWSYEQYF. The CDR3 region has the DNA TGTGCCTGGAGTGATCCCGACAGGGATCAGTGGTCCTACGAGCAGTACTTC.

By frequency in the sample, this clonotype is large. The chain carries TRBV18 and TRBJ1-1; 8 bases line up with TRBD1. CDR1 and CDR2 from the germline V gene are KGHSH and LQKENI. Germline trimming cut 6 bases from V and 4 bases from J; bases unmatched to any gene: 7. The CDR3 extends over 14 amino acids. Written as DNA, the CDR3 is TGTGCCAGCTCCATCTGGACAGGGCCCACTGAAGCTTTCTTT. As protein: CASSIWTGPTEAFF.

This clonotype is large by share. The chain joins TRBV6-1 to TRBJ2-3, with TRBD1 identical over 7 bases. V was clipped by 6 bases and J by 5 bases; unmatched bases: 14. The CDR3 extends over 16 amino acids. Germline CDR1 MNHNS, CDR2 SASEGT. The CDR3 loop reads CASSFITGTEKDTQYF. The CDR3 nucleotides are TGTGCCAGCAGCTTTATTACCGGGACAGAGAAAGATACGCAGTATTTT.

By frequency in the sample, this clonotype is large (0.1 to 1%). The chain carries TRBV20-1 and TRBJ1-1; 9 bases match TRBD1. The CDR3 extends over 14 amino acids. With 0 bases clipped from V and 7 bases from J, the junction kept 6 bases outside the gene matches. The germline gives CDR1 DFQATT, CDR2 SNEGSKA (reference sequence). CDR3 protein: CSARDGTGQGEAFF. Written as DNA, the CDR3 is TGCAGTGCTAGAGATGGGACAGGGCAGGGTGAAGCTTTCTTT.

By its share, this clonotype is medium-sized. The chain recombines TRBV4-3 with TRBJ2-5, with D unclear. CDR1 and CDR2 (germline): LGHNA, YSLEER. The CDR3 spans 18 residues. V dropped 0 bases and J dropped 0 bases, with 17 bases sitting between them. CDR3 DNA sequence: TGCGCCAGCAGCCAAGATCTTGCTAACCAAGGGTACCAAGAGACCCAGTACTTC. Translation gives CASSQDLANQGYQETQYF.

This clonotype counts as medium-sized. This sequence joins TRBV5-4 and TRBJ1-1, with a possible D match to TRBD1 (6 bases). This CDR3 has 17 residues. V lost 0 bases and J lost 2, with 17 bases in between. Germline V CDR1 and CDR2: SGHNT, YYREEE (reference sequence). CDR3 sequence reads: CASSLALGARGNTEAFF. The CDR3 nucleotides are TGTGCCAGCAGCTTGGCTCTGGGGGCGAGAGGAAACACTGAAGCTTTCTTT.

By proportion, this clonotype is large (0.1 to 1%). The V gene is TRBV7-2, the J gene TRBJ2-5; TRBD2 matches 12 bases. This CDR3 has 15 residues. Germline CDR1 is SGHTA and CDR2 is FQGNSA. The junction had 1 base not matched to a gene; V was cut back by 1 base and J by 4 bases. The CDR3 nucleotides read TGTGCCAGCAGCTTAGGACTAGCGGGGGTAGAGACCCAGTACTTC. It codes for CASSLGLAGVETQYF.

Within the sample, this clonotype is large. CDR3 bases: TGTGCCAGCAGTGGGGGGGGGGCTGGGGCCAACGTCCTGACTTTC. Amino acids: CASSGGGAGANVLTF. V is TRBV6-1 and J is TRBJ2-6; 7 bases are a match to TRBD2. The CDR3 totals 15 residues. Germline-derived CDR1 and CDR2 are MNHNS and SASEGT. The trim removed 4 bases at V and 2 bases at J, leaving 2 bases unmatched.

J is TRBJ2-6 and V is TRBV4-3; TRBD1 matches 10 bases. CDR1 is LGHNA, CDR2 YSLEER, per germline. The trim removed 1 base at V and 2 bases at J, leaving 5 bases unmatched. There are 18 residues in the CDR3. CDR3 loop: CASSQAGTGVPGANVLTF. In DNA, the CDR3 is TGCGCCAGCAGCCAAGCCGGGACAGGGGTACCTGGGGCCAACGTCCTGACTTTC.